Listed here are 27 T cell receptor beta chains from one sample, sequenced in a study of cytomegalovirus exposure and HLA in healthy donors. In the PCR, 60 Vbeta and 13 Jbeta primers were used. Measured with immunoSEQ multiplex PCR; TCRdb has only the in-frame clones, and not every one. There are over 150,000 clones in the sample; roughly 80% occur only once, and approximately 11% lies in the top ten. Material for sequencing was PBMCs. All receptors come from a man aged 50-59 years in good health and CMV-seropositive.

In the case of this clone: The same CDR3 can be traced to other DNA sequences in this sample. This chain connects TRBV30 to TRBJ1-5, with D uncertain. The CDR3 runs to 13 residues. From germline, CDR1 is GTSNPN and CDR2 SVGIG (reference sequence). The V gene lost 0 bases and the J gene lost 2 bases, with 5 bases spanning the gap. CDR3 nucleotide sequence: TGTGCCTGGAGTGTACGGGGCAATCAGCCCCAGCATTTT. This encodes CAWSVRGNQPQHF.

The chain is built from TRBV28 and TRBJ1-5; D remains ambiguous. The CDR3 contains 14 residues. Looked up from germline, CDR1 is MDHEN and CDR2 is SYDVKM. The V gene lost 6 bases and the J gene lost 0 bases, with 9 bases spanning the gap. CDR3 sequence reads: CASRHRYSNQPQHF. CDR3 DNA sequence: TGTGCCAGCAGGCACAGATATAGCAATCAGCCCCAGCATTTT. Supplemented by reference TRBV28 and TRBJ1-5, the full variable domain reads DVKVTQSSRYLVKRTGEKVFLECVQDMDHENMFWYRQDPGLGLRLIYFSYDVKMKEKGDIPEGYSVSREKKERFSLILESASTNQTSMYLCASRHRYSNQPQHFGDGTRLSIL.

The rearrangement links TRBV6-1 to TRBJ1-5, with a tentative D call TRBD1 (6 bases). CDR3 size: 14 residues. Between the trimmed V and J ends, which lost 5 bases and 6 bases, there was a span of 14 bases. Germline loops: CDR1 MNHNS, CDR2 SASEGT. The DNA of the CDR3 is TGTGCCAGCAGTATAAGGACAGACGGTCAGCCCCAGCATTTT. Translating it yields CASSIRTDGQPQHF.

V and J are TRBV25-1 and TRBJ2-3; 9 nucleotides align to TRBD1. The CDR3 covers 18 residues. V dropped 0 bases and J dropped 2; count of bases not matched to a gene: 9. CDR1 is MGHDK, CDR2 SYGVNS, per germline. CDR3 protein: CASSEYSGTGISTDTQYF. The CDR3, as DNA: TGTGCCAGCAGTGAATATTCCGGGACAGGGATTTCCACAGATACGCAGTATTTT.

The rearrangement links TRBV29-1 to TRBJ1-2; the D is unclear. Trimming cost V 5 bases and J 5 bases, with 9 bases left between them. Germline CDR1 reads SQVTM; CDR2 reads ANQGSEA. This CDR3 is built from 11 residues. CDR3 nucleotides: TGCAGCGTTCAGGAGGGATATGGCTACACCTTC. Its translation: CSVQEGYGYTF.

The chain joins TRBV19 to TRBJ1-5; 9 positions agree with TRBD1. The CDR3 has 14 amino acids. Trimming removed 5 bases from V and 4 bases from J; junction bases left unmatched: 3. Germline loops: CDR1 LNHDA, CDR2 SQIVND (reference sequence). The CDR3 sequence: CASSFGQGNQPQHF. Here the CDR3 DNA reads TGTGCCAGTAGTTTCGGACAGGGGAATCAGCCCCAGCATTTT.

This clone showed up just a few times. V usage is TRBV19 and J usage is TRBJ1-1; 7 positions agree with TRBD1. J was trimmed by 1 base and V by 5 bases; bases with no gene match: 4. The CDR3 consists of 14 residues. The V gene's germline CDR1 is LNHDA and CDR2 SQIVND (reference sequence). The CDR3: CASSWGTANTEAFF. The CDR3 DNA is TGTGCCAGTAGTTGGGGGACAGCGAACACTGAAGCTTTCTTT.

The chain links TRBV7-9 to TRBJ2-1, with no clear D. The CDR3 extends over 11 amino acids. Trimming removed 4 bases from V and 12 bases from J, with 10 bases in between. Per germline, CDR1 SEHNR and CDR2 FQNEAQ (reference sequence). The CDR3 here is CASSSTRVQFF. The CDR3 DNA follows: TGTGCCAGCAGCTCTACCCGGGTGCAGTTCTTC.

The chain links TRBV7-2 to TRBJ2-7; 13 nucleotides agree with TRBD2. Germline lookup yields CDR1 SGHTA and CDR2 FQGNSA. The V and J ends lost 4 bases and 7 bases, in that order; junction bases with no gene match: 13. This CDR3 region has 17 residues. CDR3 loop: CASSSRGTSGAIDEQYF. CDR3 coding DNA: TGTGCCAGCAGCTCCCGGGGGACTAGCGGGGCCATAGATGAGCAGTACTTC.

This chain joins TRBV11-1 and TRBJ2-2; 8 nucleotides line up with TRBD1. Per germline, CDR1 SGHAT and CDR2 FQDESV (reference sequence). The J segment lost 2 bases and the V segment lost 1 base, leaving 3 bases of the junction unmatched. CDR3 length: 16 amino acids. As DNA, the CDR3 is TGTGCCAGCAGCTTAGAAGCAGGGGGCAACACCGGGGAGCTGTTTTTT. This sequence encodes CASSLEAGGNTGELFF. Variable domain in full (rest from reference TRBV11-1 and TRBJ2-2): EAEVAQSPRYKITEKSQAVAFWCDPISGHATLYWYRQILGQGPELLVQFQDESVVDDSQLPKDRFSAERLKGVDSTLKIQPAELGDSAMYLCASSLEAGGNTGELFFGEGSRLTVL.

The CDR3 DNA sequence: TGTGCCAGTAGTAGATCCAACAGAGCTAACTATGGCTACACCTTC. As protein: CASSRSNRANYGYTF. The rearrangement links TRBV19 to TRBJ1-2; D is uncertain. CDR1 LNHDA and CDR2 SQIVND come from the germline V gene (reference sequence). V was trimmed by 4 bases and J by 0 bases, leaving 12 bases between them. The CDR3 loop spans 15 amino acids.

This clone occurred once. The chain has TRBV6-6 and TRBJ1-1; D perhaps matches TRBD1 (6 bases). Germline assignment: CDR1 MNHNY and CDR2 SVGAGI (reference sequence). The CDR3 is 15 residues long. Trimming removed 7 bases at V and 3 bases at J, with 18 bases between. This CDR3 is CASTLRGGLYTEAFF. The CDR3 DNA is TGTGCCAGCACTCTTAGGGGGGGCCTATACACTGAAGCTTTCTTT.

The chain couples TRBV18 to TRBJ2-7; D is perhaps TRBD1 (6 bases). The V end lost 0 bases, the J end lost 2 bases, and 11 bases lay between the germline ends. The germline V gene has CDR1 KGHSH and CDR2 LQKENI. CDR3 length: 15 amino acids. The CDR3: CASSPPAGVTYEQYF. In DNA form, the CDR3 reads TGTGCCAGCTCACCACCGGCAGGGGTGACCTACGAGCAGTACTTC.

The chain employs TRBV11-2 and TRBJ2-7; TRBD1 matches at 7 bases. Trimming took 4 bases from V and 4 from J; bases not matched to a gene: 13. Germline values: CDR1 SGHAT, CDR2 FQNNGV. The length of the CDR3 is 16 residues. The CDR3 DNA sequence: TGTGCCAGCAGCTCAACACCGGACAGGTTGGGGTACGAGCAGTACTTC. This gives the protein CASSSTPDRLGYEQYF.

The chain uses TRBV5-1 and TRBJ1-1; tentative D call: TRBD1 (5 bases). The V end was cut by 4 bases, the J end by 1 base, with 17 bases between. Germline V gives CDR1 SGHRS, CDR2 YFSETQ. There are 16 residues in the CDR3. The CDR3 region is CASSRGVTAPNTEAFF. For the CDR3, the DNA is TGCGCCAGCAGCCGGGGGGTTACAGCGCCGAACACTGAAGCTTTCTTT.

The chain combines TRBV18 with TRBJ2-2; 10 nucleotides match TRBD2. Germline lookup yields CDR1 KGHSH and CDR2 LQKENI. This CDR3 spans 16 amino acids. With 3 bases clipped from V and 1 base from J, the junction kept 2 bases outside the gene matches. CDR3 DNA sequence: TGTGCCAGCTCACCTCGGACTAGCGGGAACACCGGGGAGCTGTTTTTT. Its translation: CASSPRTSGNTGELFF.

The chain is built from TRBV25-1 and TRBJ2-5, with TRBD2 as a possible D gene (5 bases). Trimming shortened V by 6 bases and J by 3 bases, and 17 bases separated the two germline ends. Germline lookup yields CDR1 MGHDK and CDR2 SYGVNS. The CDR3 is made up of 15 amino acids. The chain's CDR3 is CASSELDFAKETQYF. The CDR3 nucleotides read TGTGCCAGCAGCGAGCTGGACTTTGCCAAAGAGACCCAGTACTTC. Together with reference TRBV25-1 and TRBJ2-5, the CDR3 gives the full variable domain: EADIYQTPRYLVIGTGKKITLECSQTMGHDKMYWYQQDPGMELHLIHYSYGVNSTEKGDLSSESTVSRIRTEHFPLTLESARPSHTSQYLCASSELDFAKETQYFGPGTRLLVL.

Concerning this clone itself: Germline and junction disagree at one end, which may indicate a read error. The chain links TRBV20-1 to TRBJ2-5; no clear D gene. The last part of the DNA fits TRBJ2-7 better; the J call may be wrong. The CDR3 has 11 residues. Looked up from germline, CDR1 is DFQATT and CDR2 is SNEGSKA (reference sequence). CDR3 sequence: CSAGEVYEQYF. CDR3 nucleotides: TGCAGTGCTGGAGAGGTGTACGAGCAGTACTTC.

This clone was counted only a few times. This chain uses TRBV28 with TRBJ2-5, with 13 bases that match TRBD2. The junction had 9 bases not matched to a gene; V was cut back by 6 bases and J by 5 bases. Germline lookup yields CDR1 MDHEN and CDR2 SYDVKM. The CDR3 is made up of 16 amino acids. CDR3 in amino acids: CASSPGTSGIGETQYF. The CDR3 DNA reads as TGTGCCAGCAGCCCAGGGACTAGCGGGATCGGGGAGACCCAGTACTTC. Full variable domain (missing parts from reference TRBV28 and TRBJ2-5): DVKVTQSSRYLVKRTGEKVFLECVQDMDHENMFWYRQDPGLGLRLIYFSYDVKMKEKGDIPEGYSVSREKKERFSLILESASTNQTSMYLCASSPGTSGIGETQYFGPGTRLLVL.

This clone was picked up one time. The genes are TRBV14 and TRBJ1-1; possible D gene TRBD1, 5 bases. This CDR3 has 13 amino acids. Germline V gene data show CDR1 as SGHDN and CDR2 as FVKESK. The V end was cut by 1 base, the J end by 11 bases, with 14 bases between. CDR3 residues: CASSQAQALGAFF. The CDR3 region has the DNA TGTGCCAGCAGCCAAGCACAGGCTCTAGGCGCTTTCTTT. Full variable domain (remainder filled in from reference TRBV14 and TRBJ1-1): EAGVTQFPSHSVIEKGQTVTLRCDPISGHDNLYWYRRVMGKEIKFLLHFVKESKQDESGMPNNRFLAERTGGTYSTLKVQPAELEDSGVYFCASSQAQALGAFFGQGTRLTVV.

CDR3 coding DNA: TGTGCTAGTGGTTTGACCGGGACAGGGGAGCAGTACTTC. Its protein is CASGLTGTGEQYF. This sequence joins TRBV12-5 and TRBJ2-7; TRBD1 agrees at 9 bases. The J segment lost 7 bases and the V segment lost 2 bases, leaving 3 bases of the junction unmatched. CDR1 LGHNT and CDR2 FRNRAP come from the germline V gene. The CDR3 length is 13 residues.

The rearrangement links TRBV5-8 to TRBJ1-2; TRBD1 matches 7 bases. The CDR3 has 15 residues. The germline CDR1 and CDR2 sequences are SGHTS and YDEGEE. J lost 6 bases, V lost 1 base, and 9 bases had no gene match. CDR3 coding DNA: TGTGCCAGCAGCTTGTATAGGGGGCGCTTCGATGGCTACACCTTC. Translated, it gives CASSLYRGRFDGYTF.

The CDR3 coding sequence is TGTGCCATCAGTGAGTTGCTAGCGGGGACCACAGATACGCAGTATTTT. Amino acids: CAISELLAGTTDTQYF. The rearrangement uses TRBV10-3 and TRBJ2-3; 9 nucleotides agree with TRBD2. From germline, CDR1 is ENHRY and CDR2 SYGVKD. The CDR3 is 16 amino acids. Trimming at V came to 1 base and at J to 2 bases, leaving 4 bases not matched to a gene.

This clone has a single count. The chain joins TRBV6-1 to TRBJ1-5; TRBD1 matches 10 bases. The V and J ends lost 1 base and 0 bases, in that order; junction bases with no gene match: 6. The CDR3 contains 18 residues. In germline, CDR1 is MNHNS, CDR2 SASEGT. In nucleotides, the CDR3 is TGTGCCAGCAGTGAAGTAGGGACAGGGGCAGGTAGCAATCAGCCCCAGCATTTT. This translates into CASSEVGTGAGSNQPQHF.

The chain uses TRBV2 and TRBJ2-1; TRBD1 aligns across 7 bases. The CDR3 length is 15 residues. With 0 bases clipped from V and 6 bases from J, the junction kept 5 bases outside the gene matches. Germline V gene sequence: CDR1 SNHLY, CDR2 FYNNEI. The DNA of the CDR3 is TGTGCCAGCAGTGAAGCGCTTCGACAGGGCAATGAGCAGTTCTTC. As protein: CASSEALRQGNEQFF.

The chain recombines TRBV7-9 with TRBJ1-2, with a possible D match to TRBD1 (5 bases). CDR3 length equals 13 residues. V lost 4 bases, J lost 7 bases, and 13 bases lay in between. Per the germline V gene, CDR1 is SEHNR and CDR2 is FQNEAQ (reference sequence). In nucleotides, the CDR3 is TGTGCCAGCAGCTCCCAACCAGGGCTTGGCTACACCTTC. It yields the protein CASSSQPGLGYTF. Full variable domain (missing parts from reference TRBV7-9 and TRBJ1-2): DTGVSQNPRHKITKRGQNVTFRCDPISEHNRLYWYRQTLGQGPEFLTYFQNEAQLEKSRLLSDRFSAERPKGSFSTLEIQRTEQGDSAMYLCASSSQPGLGYTFGSGTRLTVV.

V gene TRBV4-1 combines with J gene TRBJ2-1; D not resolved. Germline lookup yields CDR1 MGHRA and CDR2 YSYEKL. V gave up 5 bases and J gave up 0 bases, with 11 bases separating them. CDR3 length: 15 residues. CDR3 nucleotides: TGCGCCAGCAGCTCAATAGATAGCTCCTACAATGAGCAGTTCTTC. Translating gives CASSSIDSSYNEQFF.